Reported below is one T cell receptor beta chain. A clone one base away is much larger, so this may be a read error. The germline V gene encodes CDR1 MNHEY and CDR2 SVGAGI. CDR3 length: 14 amino acids. Molecular barcoded adaptors covering alpha/delta and beta/gamma chains were used on approximately 440 ng RNA. TCRdb reanalysed the reads using MiXCR and keeps one entry per CDR3 protein. The table records 65,000 or so distinct CDR3 sequences, about 19% of them present only once. These data come from a study of read filtering for tumor transcriptome and immune sequencing. Study-level information: After DNase treatment, RNA was made into whole-transcriptome libraries.

What was sequenced was a population of CD138-negative cells sorted from bone marrow. The chain links TRBV6-5 to TRBJ2-5, with D perhaps TRBD1 (5 bases). The receptor was isolated from a donor at least 40 years old with multiple myeloma. The CDR3: CVSSYRQGHETQYF. CDR3 sequence (DNA): TGTGTCAGCAGTTACCGTCAGGGTCACGAGACCCAGTACTTC.